This entry lists 21 T cell receptor beta chains sequenced from one sample in a study of blood T cell repertoires in COVID-19. Generated by immunoSEQ multiplex PCR, the TCRdb table keeps only in-frame clones and is missing some. The sample has approximately 220,000 clones; 85% to 90% are singletons. Specimen: peripheral blood. These receptors all stem from a man between 45 and 60 years old with acute or convalescent COVID-19.

The table lists this clone with a count of one. V is TRBV6-6 and J is TRBJ1-5; possibly TRBD1 for D (6 bases). Trimming cost V 8 bases and J 3 bases, with 14 bases left between them. The CDR3 spans 14 residues. In germline, CDR1 is MNHNY, CDR2 SVGAGI (reference sequence). CDR3 DNA sequence: TGTGCCAGCGGGTTTCCAGGGGACAATCAGCCCCAGCATTTT. Protein: CASGFPGDNQPQHF.

A remark on this clone: Other DNA variants within this sample encode the same CDR3. This CDR3 reads CASSLTVNTEAFF. CDR3 DNA: TGCGCCAGCAGCCTTACGGTGAACACTGAAGCTTTCTTT. J is TRBJ1-1 and V is TRBV5-1, with D unclear. The CDR3 totals 13 residues. Germline V gene sequence: CDR1 SGHRS, CDR2 YFSETQ. The ends were cut back, 4 bases at V and 0 bases at J, with 7 bases in the middle.

The chain carries TRBV6-5 and TRBJ1-1; 7 nucleotides match TRBD1. Germline values: CDR1 MNHEY, CDR2 SVGAGI. The CDR3 spans 15 residues. The V and J ends lost 5 bases and 0 bases, in that order; junction bases with no gene match: 6. The DNA for the CDR3 is TGTGCCAGCAGTAACCCGGGACAGCTGAACACTGAAGCTTTCTTT. Protein product: CASSNPGQLNTEAFF.

This clone was detected only once. The chain employs TRBV6-5 and TRBJ1-2; D might be TRBD1 (6 bases). The CDR3 has 14 residues. V was pared by 6 bases and J by 5 bases, with 16 bases between. Germline assignment: CDR1 MNHEY and CDR2 SVGAGI. DNA of the CDR3: TGTGCCAGCAGCCGAGGGGGGGCTGGGTATGGCTACACCTTC. Its translation is CASSRGGAGYGYTF.

DNA for the CDR3: TGTGCCAGCAGCACACAGGGCCCCGAAGCTTTCTTT. This encodes CASSTQGPEAFF. The J gene is TRBJ1-1, the V gene TRBV3-1 (or the pseudogene TRBV3-2); D may be TRBD1 (6 bases). Germline V gene data show CDR1 as LGHDT and CDR2 as YNNKEL (reference sequence). This CDR3 has 12 residues. Trimming removed 5 bases from V and 8 bases from J, with 12 bases in between.

The table lists this clone with a count of one. The V call is TRBV19, the J call TRBJ1-6; possibly TRBD1 for D (5 bases). Trimming removed 6 bases from V and 0 bases from J, with 9 bases in between. This CDR3 is 15 amino acids long. The V gene's germline CDR1 is LNHDA and CDR2 SQIVND (reference sequence). The CDR3 nucleotides read TGTGCCAGTAGGGGGCCTAGCTCCTATAATTCACCCCTCCACTTT. Translation: CASRGPSSYNSPLHF.

The chain combines TRBV4-1 with TRBJ2-1; the match to TRBD2 covers 8 bases. Germline assignment: CDR1 MGHRA and CDR2 YSYEKL. There are 14 residues in the CDR3. J lost 6 bases, V lost 3 bases, and 4 bases had no gene match. The chain's CDR3 is CASSQVAGFNEQFF. CDR3 in DNA: TGCGCCAGCAGCCAGGTAGCGGGGTTCAATGAGCAGTTCTTC.

The V gene is TRBV9, the J gene TRBJ1-3; D is undetermined. This CDR3 is built from 15 residues. Germline-derived CDR1 and CDR2 are SGDLS and YYNGEE. Trimming pared 2 bases from V and 3 bases from J, leaving 12 bases between. The CDR3 DNA is TGTGCCAGCAGCGTTCGGGGAACTGATGGAAACACCATATATTTT. Translation gives CASSVRGTDGNTIYF.

The chain employs TRBV5-1 and TRBJ2-7, with 7 positions matching TRBD1. Germline assignment: CDR1 SGHRS and CDR2 YFSETQ. The CDR3 has 17 amino acids. V was pared by 1 base and J by 0 bases, with 10 bases of the junction left unmatched. DNA for the CDR3: TGCGCCAGCAGCTTGTTGTTGGATGGGGACAGCTCCTACGAGCAGTACTTC. Residues: CASSLLLDGDSSYEQYF.

V and J are TRBV6-5 and TRBJ1-1; maybe TRBD1 (6 bases). This CDR3 is 13 amino acids long. Trimming took 4 bases from V and 7 from J, leaving 13 bases between them. CDR1 MNHEY and CDR2 SVGAGI come from the germline V gene. The chain's CDR3 is CASSSGAQYEAFF. In DNA form, the CDR3 reads TGTGCCAGCAGTTCAGGGGCTCAATATGAAGCTTTCTTT.

Only one count was recorded for this clone. The V call is TRBV5-1, the J call TRBJ1-2, with a possible D match to TRBD1 (6 bases). The V end was cut by 3 bases, the J end by 10 bases, with 10 bases between. Germline CDR1 reads SGHRS; CDR2 reads YFSETQ. The CDR3 runs to 11 residues. The CDR3 loop reads CASSWGQVYTF. DNA of the CDR3: TGCGCCAGCAGCTGGGGGCAAGTCTACACCTTC. Based on the CDR3 plus reference TRBV5-1 and TRBJ1-2, the full variable domain is KAGVTQTPRYLIKTRGQQVTLSCSPISGHRSVSWYQQTPGQGLQFLFEYFSETQRNKGNFPGRFSGRQFSNSRSEMNVSTLELGDSALYLCASSWGQVYTFGSGTRLTVV.

A few counts support this clone. The chain is built from TRBV18 and TRBJ1-5; TRBD1 matches at 8 bases. The CDR3 length is 12 residues. Germline CDR1 is KGHSH and CDR2 is LQKENI. With V trimmed by 3 bases and J by 9 bases, 1 base remained unmatched. CDR3 loop: CASSPGQAPQHF. Written as DNA, the CDR3 is TGTGCCAGCTCACCGGGACAGGCGCCCCAGCATTTT.

V usage is TRBV3-1 (or the pseudogene TRBV3-2) and J usage is TRBJ2-1; 11 bases align to TRBD2. The CDR3 extends over 16 amino acids. Germline CDR1 is LGHDT and CDR2 is YNNKEL (reference sequence). The ends lost 1 base at V and 2 bases at J; junction bases unmatched: 1. The CDR3 loop reads CASSQGGLAAYNEQFF. The CDR3 DNA reads as TGTGCCAGCAGCCAAGGGGGACTAGCGGCCTACAATGAGCAGTTCTTC.

V and J are TRBV9 and TRBJ1-1; 9 nucleotides align to TRBD1. J gave up 1 base and V 4 bases, and 5 bases lay outside the gene matches. The CDR3 is made up of 15 amino acids. The germline V gene encodes CDR1 SGDLS and CDR2 YYNGEE. The CDR3 DNA is TGTGCCAGCAGCCCGCGACAGGGGGGGAACACTGAAGCTTTCTTT. Translation gives CASSPRQGGNTEAFF.

This clone was seen at least ten times. J is TRBJ1-2 and V is TRBV5-1; weak D call: TRBD1 (5 bases). Germline V CDR1 and CDR2: SGHRS, YFSETQ. Trimming pared 0 bases from V and 4 bases from J, leaving 22 bases between. CDR3 length equals 18 residues. CDR3 sequence (DNA): TGCGCCAGCAGCTTGGACCCAGGGTCAGAAAGTATGGGCTATGGCTACACCTTC. This sequence encodes CASSLDPGSESMGYGYTF.

This CDR3 reads CASSEAGTYNSPLHF. DNA of the CDR3: TGTGCCAGCAGTGAGGCAGGGACCTATAATTCACCCCTCCACTTT. The rearrangement uses TRBV2 and TRBJ1-6; D perhaps matches TRBD1 (5 bases). There are 15 residues in the CDR3. V was pared by 3 bases and J by 2 bases, with 8 bases between. The germline V gene has CDR1 SNHLY and CDR2 FYNNEI.

The chain carries TRBV5-1 and TRBJ2-5; the D gene is possibly TRBD2 (7 bases). The V gene lost 4 bases and the J gene lost 2 bases, with 18 bases spanning the gap. CDR3 length: 16 residues. Germline lookup yields CDR1 SGHRS and CDR2 YFSETQ. The CDR3 DNA reads as TGCGCCAGCAGCGGGGGGCGCGGGGGCCCTCAAGAGACCCAGTACTTC. Its protein product is CASSGGRGGPQETQYF.

The chain couples TRBV5-1 to TRBJ1-2, with TRBD1 identical over 7 bases. Unmatched junction bases numbered 10, after V lost 3 bases and J lost 8 bases. From germline, CDR1 is SGHRS and CDR2 YFSETQ. There are 14 residues in the CDR3. CDR3 bases: TGCGCCAGCAGCTCGGAGGGGGCGCCTGGCGGCTACACCTTC. Translation gives CASSSEGAPGGYTF.

The chain couples TRBV7-9 to TRBJ2-3; 9 bases fit TRBD1. CDR1 is SEHNR and CDR2 is FQNEAQ in the germline V gene (reference sequence). This CDR3 has 18 amino acids. The V gene end was trimmed by 7 bases and the J gene end by 5 bases; junction bases not matched to a gene: 19. As DNA, the CDR3 is TGTGCCAGCAACCCCTTGGGACCCGGGACAGGGTATAGAGATACGCAGTATTTT. Protein product: CASNPLGPGTGYRDTQYF.

The gene calls are TRBV18 and TRBJ2-7, with D maybe TRBD2 (6 bases). V was pared by 2 bases and J by 1 base, with 12 bases between. The germline gives CDR1 KGHSH, CDR2 LQKENI. This CDR3 is built from 15 residues. Here the CDR3 DNA reads TGTGCCAGCTCACCAACGGGTGCGGGGTCCTACGAGCAGTACTTC. It specifies CASSPTGAGSYEQYF.

The chain has TRBV5-1 and TRBJ2-7; 10 bases align to TRBD1. CDR1 and CDR2 (germline): SGHRS, YFSETQ. The CDR3 runs 15 residues. V lost 4 bases and J lost 7; bases outside the gene matches: 11. The CDR3 nucleotides read TGCGCCAGCAGCCCCCAGGGACAGGGGACGCAGGAGCAGTACTTC. Translation gives CASSPQGQGTQEQYF.